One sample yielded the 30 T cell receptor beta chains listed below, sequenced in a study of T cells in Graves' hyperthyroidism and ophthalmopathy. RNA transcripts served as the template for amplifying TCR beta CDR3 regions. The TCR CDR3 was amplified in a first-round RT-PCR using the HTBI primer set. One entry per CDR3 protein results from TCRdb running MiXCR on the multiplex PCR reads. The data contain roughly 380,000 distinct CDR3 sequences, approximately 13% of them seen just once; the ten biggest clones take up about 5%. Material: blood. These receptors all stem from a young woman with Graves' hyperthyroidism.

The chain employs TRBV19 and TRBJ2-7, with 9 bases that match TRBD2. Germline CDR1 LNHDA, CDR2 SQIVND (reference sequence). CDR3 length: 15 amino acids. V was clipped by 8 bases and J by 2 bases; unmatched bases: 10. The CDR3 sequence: CASAESGRQTYEQYF. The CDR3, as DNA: TGTGCCAGTGCCGAAAGCGGGAGGCAGACCTACGAGCAGTACTTC.

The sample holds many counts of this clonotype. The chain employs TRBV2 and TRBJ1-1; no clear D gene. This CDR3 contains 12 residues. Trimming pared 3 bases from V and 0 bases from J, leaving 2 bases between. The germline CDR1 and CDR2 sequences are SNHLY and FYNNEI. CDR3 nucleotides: TGTGCCAGCAGTGACCTGAACACTGAAGCTTTCTTT. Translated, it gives CASSDLNTEAFF. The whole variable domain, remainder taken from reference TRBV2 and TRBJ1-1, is EPEVTQTPSHQVTQMGQEVILRCVPISNHLYFYWYRQILGQKVEFLVSFYNNEISEKSEIFDDQFSVERPDGSNFTLKIRSTKLEDSAMYFCASSDLNTEAFFGQGTRLTVV.

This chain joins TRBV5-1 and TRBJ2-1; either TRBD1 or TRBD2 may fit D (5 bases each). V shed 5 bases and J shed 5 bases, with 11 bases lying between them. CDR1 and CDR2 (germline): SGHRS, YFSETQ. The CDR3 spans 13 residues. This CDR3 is CASSRDGHNEQFF. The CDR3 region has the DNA TGCGCCAGCAGTAGGGACGGACACAATGAGCAGTTCTTC.

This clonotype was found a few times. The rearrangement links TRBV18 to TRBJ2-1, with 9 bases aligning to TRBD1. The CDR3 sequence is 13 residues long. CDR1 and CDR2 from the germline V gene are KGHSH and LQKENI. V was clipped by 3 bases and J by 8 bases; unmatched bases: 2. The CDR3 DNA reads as TGTGCCAGCTCACCCGGGACAGGGCATGAGCAGTTCTTC. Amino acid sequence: CASSPGTGHEQFF.

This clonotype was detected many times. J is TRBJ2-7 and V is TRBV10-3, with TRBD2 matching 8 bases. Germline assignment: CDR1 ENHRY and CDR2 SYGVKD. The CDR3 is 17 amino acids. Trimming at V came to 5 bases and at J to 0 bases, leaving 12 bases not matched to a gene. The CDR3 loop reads CAISNYLAGRLSYEQYF. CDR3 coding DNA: TGTGCCATCAGTAATTACTTAGCGGGACGCCTCTCCTACGAGCAGTACTTC.

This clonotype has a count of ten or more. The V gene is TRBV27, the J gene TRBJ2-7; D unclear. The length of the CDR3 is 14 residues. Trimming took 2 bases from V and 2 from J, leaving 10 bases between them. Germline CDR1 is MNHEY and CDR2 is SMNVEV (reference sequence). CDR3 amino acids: CASSLTNTAYEQYF. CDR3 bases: TGTGCCAGCAGTTTAACCAATACGGCCTACGAGCAGTACTTC.

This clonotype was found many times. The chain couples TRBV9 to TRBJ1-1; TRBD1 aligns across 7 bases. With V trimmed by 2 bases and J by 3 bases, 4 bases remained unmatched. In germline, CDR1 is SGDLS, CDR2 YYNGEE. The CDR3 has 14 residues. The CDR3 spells CASSVDRADTEAFF. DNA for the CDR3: TGTGCCAGCAGCGTTGACAGGGCAGACACTGAAGCTTTCTTT.

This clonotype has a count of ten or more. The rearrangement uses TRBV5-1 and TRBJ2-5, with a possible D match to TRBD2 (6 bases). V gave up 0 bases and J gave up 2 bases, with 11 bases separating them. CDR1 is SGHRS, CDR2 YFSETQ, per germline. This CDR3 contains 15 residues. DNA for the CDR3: TGCGCCAGCAGCTTGGATCCGGGAGTGCAAGAGACCCAGTACTTC. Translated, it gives CASSLDPGVQETQYF.

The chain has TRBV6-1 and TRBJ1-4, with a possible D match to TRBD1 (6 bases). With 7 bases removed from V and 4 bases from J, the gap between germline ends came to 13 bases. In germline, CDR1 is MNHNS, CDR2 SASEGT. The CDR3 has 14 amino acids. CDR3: CASTSGTNNEKLFF. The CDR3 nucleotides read TGTGCCAGCACCTCCGGGACAAATAATGAAAAACTGTTTTTT.

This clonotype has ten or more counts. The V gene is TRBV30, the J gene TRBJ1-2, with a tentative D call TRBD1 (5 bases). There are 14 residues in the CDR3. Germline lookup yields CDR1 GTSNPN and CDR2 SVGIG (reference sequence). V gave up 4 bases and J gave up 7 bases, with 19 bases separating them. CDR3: CAWIRSWGVAGYTF. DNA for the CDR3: TGTGCCTGGATCCGATCGTGGGGGGTGGCTGGCTACACCTTC.

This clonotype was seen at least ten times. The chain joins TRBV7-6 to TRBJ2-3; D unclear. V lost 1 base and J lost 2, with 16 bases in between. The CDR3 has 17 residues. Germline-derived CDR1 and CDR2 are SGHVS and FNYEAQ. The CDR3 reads CASSLVPGSKATDTQYF. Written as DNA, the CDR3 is TGTGCCAGCAGCTTAGTCCCAGGTTCAAAGGCCACAGATACGCAGTATTTT.

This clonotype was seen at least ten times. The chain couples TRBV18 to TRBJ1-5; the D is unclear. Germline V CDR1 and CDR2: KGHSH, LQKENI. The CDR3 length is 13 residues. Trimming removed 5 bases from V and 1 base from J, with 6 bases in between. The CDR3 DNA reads TGTGCCAGCTCAGTTAAGAGCAATCAGCCCCAGCATTTT. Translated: CASSVKSNQPQHF.

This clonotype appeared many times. CDR3: CASSLSPDIPTHEQFF. The CDR3, as DNA: TGTGCCAGCAGCTTATCGCCAGATATACCGACCCATGAGCAGTTCTTC. V is TRBV11-1 and J is TRBJ2-1; D unclear. Germline V gene data show CDR1 as SGHAT and CDR2 as FQDESV (reference sequence). Trimming left V 2 bases short and J 8 bases short, with 19 bases between. CDR3 length: 16 residues. The variable domain in full, completed from reference TRBV11-1 and TRBJ2-1, reads EAEVAQSPRYKITEKSQAVAFWCDPISGHATLYWYRQILGQGPELLVQFQDESVVDDSQLPKDRFSAERLKGVDSTLKIQPAELGDSAMYLCASSLSPDIPTHEQFFGPGTRLTVL.

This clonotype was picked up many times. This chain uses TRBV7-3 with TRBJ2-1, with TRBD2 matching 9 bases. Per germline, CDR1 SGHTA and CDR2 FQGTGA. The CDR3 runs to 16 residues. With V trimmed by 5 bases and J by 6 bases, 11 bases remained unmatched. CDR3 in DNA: TGTGCCAGCAGCATCTCAAAAGCGGGAGGAGGCAATGAGCAGTTCTTC. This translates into CASSISKAGGGNEQFF.

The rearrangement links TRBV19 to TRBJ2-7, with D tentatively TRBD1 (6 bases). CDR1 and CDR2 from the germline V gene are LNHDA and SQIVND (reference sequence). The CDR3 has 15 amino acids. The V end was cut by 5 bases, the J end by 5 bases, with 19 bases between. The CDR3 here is CASSPSDRPKDEQYF. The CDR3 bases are TGTGCCAGTAGTCCATCTGACAGGCCCAAAGACGAGCAGTACTTC.

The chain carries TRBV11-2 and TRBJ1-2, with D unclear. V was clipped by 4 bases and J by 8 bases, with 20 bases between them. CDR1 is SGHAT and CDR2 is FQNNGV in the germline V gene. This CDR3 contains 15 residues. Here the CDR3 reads CASSSEATVLGGYTF. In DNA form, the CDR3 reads TGTGCCAGCAGCTCGGAAGCAACAGTTCTAGGGGGCTACACCTTC.

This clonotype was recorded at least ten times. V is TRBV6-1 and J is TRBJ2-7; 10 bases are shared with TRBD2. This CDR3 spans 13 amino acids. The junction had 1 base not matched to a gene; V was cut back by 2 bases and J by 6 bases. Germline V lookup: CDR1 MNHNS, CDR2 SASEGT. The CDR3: CASSETSGTEQYF. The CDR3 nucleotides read TGTGCCAGCAGTGAAACTAGCGGGACCGAGCAGTACTTC.

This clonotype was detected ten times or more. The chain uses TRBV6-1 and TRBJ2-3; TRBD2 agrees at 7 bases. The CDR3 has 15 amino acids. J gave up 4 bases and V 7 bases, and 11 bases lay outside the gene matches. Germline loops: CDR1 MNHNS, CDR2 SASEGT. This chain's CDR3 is CASTRGGEEADTQYF. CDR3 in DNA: TGTGCCAGCACCCGTGGGGGGGAGGAGGCAGATACGCAGTATTTT.

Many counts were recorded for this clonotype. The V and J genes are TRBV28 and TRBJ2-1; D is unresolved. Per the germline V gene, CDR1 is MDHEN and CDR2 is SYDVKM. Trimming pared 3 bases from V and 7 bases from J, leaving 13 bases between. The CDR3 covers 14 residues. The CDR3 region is CASSFSLVQNEQFF. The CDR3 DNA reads TGTGCCAGCAGTTTTTCTCTAGTGCAAAATGAGCAGTTCTTC.

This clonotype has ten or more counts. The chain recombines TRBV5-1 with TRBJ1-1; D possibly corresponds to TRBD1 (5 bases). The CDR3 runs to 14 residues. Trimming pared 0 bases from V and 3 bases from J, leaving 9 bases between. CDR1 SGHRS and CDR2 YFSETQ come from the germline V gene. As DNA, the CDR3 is TGCGCCAGCAGCTTGGTAGGGGAGGACACTGAAGCTTTCTTT. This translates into CASSLVGEDTEAFF. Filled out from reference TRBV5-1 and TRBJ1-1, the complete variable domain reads KAGVTQTPRYLIKTRGQQVTLSCSPISGHRSVSWYQQTPGQGLQFLFEYFSETQRNKGNFPGRFSGRQFSNSRSEMNVSTLELGDSALYLCASSLVGEDTEAFFGQGTRLTVV.

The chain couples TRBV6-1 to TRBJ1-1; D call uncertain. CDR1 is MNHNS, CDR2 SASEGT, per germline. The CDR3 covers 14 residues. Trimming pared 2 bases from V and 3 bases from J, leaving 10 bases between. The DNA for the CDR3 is TGTGCCAGCAGTGAACCAGGTGAGGACACTGAAGCTTTCTTT. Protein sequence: CASSEPGEDTEAFF.

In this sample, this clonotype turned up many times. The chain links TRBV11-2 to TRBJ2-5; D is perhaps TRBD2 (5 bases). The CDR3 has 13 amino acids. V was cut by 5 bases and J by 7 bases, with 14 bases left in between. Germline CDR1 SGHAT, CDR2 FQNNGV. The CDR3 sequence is CASSPDSLGTQYF. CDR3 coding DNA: TGTGCCAGCAGCCCGGACTCGCTCGGGACCCAGTACTTC.

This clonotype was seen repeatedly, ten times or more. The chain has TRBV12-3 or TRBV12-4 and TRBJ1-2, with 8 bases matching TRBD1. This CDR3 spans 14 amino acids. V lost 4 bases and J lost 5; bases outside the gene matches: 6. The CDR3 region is CASSSQGVGYGYTF. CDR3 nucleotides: TGTGCCAGCAGTTCACAGGGGGTAGGGTATGGCTACACCTTC.

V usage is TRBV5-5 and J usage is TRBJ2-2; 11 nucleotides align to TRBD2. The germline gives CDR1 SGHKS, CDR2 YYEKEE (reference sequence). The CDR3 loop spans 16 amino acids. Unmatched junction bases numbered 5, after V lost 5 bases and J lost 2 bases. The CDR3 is CASSASGRPNTGELFF. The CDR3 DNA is TGTGCCAGCAGTGCTAGCGGGAGGCCTAACACCGGGGAGCTGTTTTTT. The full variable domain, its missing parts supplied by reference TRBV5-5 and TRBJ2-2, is DAGVTQSPTHLIKTRGQQVTLRCSPISGHKSVSWYQQVLGQGPQFIFQYYEKEERGRGNFPDRFSARQFPNYSSELNVNALLLGDSALYLCASSASGRPNTGELFFGEGSRLTVL.

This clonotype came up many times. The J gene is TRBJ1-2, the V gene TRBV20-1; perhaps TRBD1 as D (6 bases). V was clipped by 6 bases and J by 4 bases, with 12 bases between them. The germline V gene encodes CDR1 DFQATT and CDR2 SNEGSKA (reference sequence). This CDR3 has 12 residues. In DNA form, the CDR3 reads TGCAGTGCCACAGGGAACGGCTATGGCTACACCTTC. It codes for CSATGNGYGYTF.

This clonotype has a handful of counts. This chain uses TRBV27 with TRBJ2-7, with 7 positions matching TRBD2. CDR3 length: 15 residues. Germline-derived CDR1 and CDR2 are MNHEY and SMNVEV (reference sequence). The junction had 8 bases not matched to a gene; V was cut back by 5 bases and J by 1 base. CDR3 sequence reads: CASSGGAGMSYEQYF. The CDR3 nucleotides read TGTGCCAGCAGTGGGGGAGCGGGAATGTCCTACGAGCAGTACTTC.

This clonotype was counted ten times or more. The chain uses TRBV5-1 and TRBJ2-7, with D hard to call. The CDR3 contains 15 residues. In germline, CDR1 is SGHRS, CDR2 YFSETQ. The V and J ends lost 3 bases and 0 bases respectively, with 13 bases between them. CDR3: CASSSYMGNSYEQYF. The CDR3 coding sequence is TGCGCCAGCAGCTCATATATGGGTAACTCCTACGAGCAGTACTTC.

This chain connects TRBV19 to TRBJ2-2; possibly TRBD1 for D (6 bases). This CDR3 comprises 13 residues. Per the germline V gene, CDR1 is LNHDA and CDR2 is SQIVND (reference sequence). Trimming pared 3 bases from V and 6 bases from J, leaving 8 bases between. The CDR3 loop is CASSIQGSGELFF. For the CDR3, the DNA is TGTGCCAGTAGTATTCAGGGGTCCGGGGAGCTGTTTTTT.

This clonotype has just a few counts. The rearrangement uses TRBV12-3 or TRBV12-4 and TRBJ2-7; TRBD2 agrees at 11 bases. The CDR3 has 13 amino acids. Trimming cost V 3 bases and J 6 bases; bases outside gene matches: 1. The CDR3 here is CASSFGLAGEQYF. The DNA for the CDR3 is TGTGCCAGCAGTTTTGGACTAGCGGGCGAGCAGTACTTC.

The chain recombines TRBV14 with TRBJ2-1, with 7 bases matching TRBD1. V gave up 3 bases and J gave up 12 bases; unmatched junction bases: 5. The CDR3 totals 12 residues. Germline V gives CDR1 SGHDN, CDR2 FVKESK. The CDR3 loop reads CASSHDRVLQFF. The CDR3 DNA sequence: TGTGCCAGCAGCCACGACAGGGTCCTGCAGTTCTTC.